This entry features one TCR beta chain sequence. Antigen unknown. This sample is drawn from a study of blood T cells in healthy people across ages. In the study overall: Capturing about one barcoded beta molecule per two T cells was achieved by template switching. Study conclusions and caveats: Across samples, TCR beta diversity tracked strongly with naive T cell percentage. The study could not conclusively compare naive and antigen-experienced cells, given its unsorted PBMCs.

Germline V gene sequence: CDR1 SEHNR, CDR2 FQNEAQ (reference sequence). This CDR3 has 15 amino acids. V lost 8 bases and J lost 7, with 21 bases in between. Next came a second PCR, run for roughly 7 to 12 cycles, which used a sample-barcoded 5' primer along with a J-beta primer mix. MiXCR, run by TCRdb on the 5' RACE reads, gives a single entry per CDR3 protein. The sample contains 1.5 million to 2 million distinct CDR3 sequences, about 39% of which appear only once. This clonotype originated in a human donor in good health. The genes are TRBV7-9 and TRBJ2-1; D is possibly TRBD1 or TRBD2 (5 bases each). Specimen: blood. This CDR3 is CASSLDRTGGNEQFF. DNA for the CDR3: TGTGCCAGCTCCCTCGACCGTACAGGCGGGAATGAGCAGTTCTTC.